The 11 T cell receptor beta chains below were found in one sample sequenced in a study of blood T cells in healthy people across ages. Primed by a sample-barcoded 5' primer and a J-beta primer mix, a second PCR proceeded for about 6 to 12 cycles. TCRdb redid the calling of the 5' RACE reads with MiXCR, one entry per CDR3 protein. The sample has almost 800,000 distinct CDR3 sequences; about three fifths are singletons. Source material: blood. The origin of the receptors is a man aged 25 to 40 in good health.

CDR3 DNA sequence: TGCGCCAGCAGCCCTGCATCCGGCTGGACTAGCACAGATACGCAGTATTTT. Translated, it gives CASSPASGWTSTDTQYF. The V and J genes are TRBV5-1 and TRBJ2-3; possibly TRBD2 for D (5 bases). Looked up from germline, CDR1 is SGHRS and CDR2 is YFSETQ. The V end lost 4 bases, the J end lost 0 bases, and 18 bases lay between the germline ends. This CDR3 has 17 amino acids.

A few counts support this clonotype. The V call is TRBV20-1, the J call TRBJ1-2, with unresolved D. With 1 base removed from V and 8 bases from J, the gap between germline ends came to 14 bases. Per the germline V gene, CDR1 is DFQATT and CDR2 is SNEGSKA (reference sequence). The CDR3 is 13 amino acids. The CDR3 bases are TGCAGTGCTAGAGTTGATGGTGATGGGGGCTACACCTTC. This translates into CSARVDGDGGYTF.

This clonotype was picked up one time. J is TRBJ2-5 and V is TRBV20-1; D is unresolved. TRBJ2-7 matches the DNA end more closely, so the J call is doubtful. The CDR3 loop spans 13 amino acids. Germline V gene sequence: CDR1 DFQATT, CDR2 SNEGSKA (reference sequence). The CDR3 nucleotides are TGCAGTGCCAGACGAGAATCCCCTACCGAGCAGTACTTC. Protein product: CSARRESPTEQYF.

The chain links TRBV29-1 to TRBJ2-1, with D unresolved. The DNA end lines up better with TRBJ2-7; the J call may be wrong. The CDR3 covers 12 residues. Germline CDR1 SQVTM, CDR2 ANQGSEA. CDR3 region: CSVAESYNEQYF. The CDR3 coding sequence is TGCAGCGTGGCGGAATCCTACAATGAGCAGTACTTC.

The chain links TRBV12-3 or TRBV12-4 to TRBJ1-2, with D unresolved. Trimming pared 6 bases from V and 7 bases from J, leaving 15 bases between. CDR3 length: 13 residues. CDR3 protein: CASRPTLAGGYTF. CDR3 coding DNA: TGTGCCAGCAGGCCTACACTGGCGGGTGGCTACACCTTC.

This clonotype was observed a handful of times. The chain joins TRBV7-9 to TRBJ2-7; no definite D call. The germline gives CDR1 SEHNR, CDR2 FQNEAQ (reference sequence). There are 13 residues in the CDR3. The V end lost 5 bases, the J end lost 0 bases, and 8 bases lay between the germline ends. The DNA for the CDR3 is TGTGCCAGCAGCGGGGAACCCTCCTACGAGCAGTACTTC. It translates to CASSGEPSYEQYF.

V is TRBV6-5 and J is TRBJ2-7, with D perhaps given as TRBD1 or TRBD2 (6 bases each). CDR1 is MNHEY, CDR2 SVGAGI, per germline. CDR3 length: 17 residues. With 4 bases removed from V and 4 bases from J, the gap between germline ends came to 23 bases. The CDR3 DNA sequence: TGTGCCAGCAGTTCTAATCCGCGGGACAAAAGGTTATACGAGCAGTACTTC. Protein sequence: CASSSNPRDKRLYEQYF.

This sequence joins TRBV20-1 and TRBJ1-5, with 7 bases lining up with TRBD1. Trimming cost V 0 bases and J 5 bases; bases outside gene matches: 7. CDR1 is DFQATT, CDR2 SNEGSKA, per germline (reference sequence). This CDR3 has 15 residues. Here the CDR3 reads CSARDRDRDDQPQHF. The CDR3 region has the DNA TGCAGTGCTAGAGACCGCGACAGGGACGATCAGCCCCAGCATTTT.

This chain connects TRBV5-1 to TRBJ2-5; D gene unclear. Germline values: CDR1 SGHRS, CDR2 YFSETQ. The CDR3 is made up of 14 amino acids. V was shortened by 0 bases and J by 3 bases, with 9 bases between the two germline ends. This CDR3 reads CASSLDVVEETQYF. The CDR3 DNA is TGCGCCAGCAGCTTGGACGTAGTAGAAGAGACCCAGTACTTC.

This clonotype has a handful of counts. V usage is TRBV5-5 and J usage is TRBJ2-7, with 9 bases lining up with TRBD1. This CDR3 has 15 amino acids. Per germline, CDR1 SGHKS and CDR2 YYEKEE (reference sequence). The J segment lost 4 bases and the V segment lost 7 bases, leaving 12 bases of the junction unmatched. CDR3 sequence (DNA): TGTGCCAGCTCAGCTCCGGGACAGGGAGATTACGAGCAGTACTTC. It codes for CASSAPGQGDYEQYF. Complete variable domain (other parts from reference TRBV5-5 and TRBJ2-7): DAGVTQSPTHLIKTRGQQVTLRCSPISGHKSVSWYQQVLGQGPQFIFQYYEKEERGRGNFPDRFSARQFPNYSSELNVNALLLGDSALYLCASSAPGQGDYEQYFGPGTRLTVT.

This clonotype was counted a few times. This chain joins TRBV6-2 or TRBV6-3 and TRBJ2-5, with 9 nucleotides matching TRBD1. The CDR3 contains 18 residues. Germline V gene data show CDR1 as MNHEY and CDR2 as SVGEGT. The trim removed 2 bases at V and 0 bases at J, leaving 10 bases unmatched. CDR3 in amino acids: CASSYPSAGTGNQETQYF. The CDR3, as DNA: TGTGCCAGCAGTTACCCTTCTGCCGGGACAGGGAACCAAGAGACCCAGTACTTC.